Below, 17 T cell receptor beta chains from the same sample are listed, as sequenced in a study of tumor-infiltrating lymphocytes in primary liver carcinoma. Unsorted bulk tissue (roughly 18-32 mg) underwent RNA and DNA co-extraction. The investigators made TCR beta cDNA from about 500 ng total RNA, using a constant-region primer. Three rounds of nested multiplex PCR with slightly modified ARM-PCR produced TCR beta libraries. Each of the first two PCR rounds ran about 9 cycles with TRBV1-TRBV30 forward and C-beta reverse primers. Using its own MiXCR run on the multiplex PCR reads, TCRdb lists one record per CDR3 protein. Here the sample spans about 97,000 distinct CDR3 sequences, more than 65% being singletons. The sequenced material came from liver tumor tissue from sampling region 2. The subset denotes: tumor region T2, inferior pole. Receptors were obtained from a woman aged 60 to 75 with primary liver carcinoma and hepatitis B virus infection.

This clonotype was counted at least ten times. V usage is TRBV29-1 and J usage is TRBJ2-7, with D hard to call. V dropped 2 bases and J dropped 9 bases, with 11 bases sitting between them. In germline, CDR1 is SQVTM, CDR2 ANQGSEA. The CDR3 runs to 11 residues. CDR3 coding DNA: TGCAGCGTTGAATGGGATAACGGGCAGTACTTC. It specifies CSVEWDNGQYF.

With regard to this clonotype: This CDR3 fails to terminate in the conserved phenylalanine or tryptophan, so it likely reflects a read error. The V gene is TRBV29-1, the J gene TRBJ1-4; TRBD1 aligns across 12 bases. The CDR3 consists of 13 residues. Germline V gene sequence: CDR1 SQVTM, CDR2 ANQGSEA. In DNA, the CDR3 is TGCAGCGTGGGGACAGGGGGCGATGAAAGACTGTTTTAT. Amino acid sequence: CSVGTGGDERLFY.

In its sample, this clonotype was seen many times. The rearrangement uses TRBV28 and TRBJ2-5; 7 bases agree with TRBD2. V was pared by 4 bases and J by 4 bases, with 9 bases of the junction left unmatched. The CDR3 sequence is 15 residues long. CDR1 is MDHEN, CDR2 SYDVKM, per germline. The CDR3 coding sequence is TGTGCCAGCAGTTCCCCCGAGGTAGCGGGAGAGACCCAGTACTTC. This sequence encodes CASSSPEVAGETQYF.

To note about this clonotype: Given the absence of the conserved phenylalanine or tryptophan at the CDR3 end, a read error is likely. The chain couples TRBV10-2 to TRBJ2-5; no clear D gene. The germline V gene encodes CDR1 WSHSY and CDR2 SAAADI. The length of the CDR3 is 13 residues. The CDR3 DNA reads as TGCCCCAGCCGCCTTGGCGGCCAAGAGACCCAGTACTCC. This translates into CPSRLGGQETQYS.

Details on this clonotype: Mismatch with germline at one junction end may stem from a read error. The V and J genes are TRBV6-6 and TRBJ2-7; no firm D call. This CDR3 region has 14 residues. Germline V gives CDR1 MNHNY, CDR2 SVGAGI (reference sequence). CDR3 sequence reads: CAIRKVNVAYKQYF. The CDR3 DNA is TGTGCCATCAGGAAGGTGAATGTAGCCTACAAGCAATACTTC.

The chain couples TRBV19 to TRBJ2-7, with D maybe TRBD1 (6 bases). Trimming pared 3 bases from V and 0 bases from J, leaving 12 bases between. This CDR3 contains 15 residues. CDR1 LNHDA and CDR2 SQIVND come from the germline V gene (reference sequence). The CDR3 sequence is CASSMDSQVSYEQYF. DNA for the CDR3: TGTGCCAGTAGTATGGACAGCCAAGTCTCCTACGAGCAGTACTTC. The entire variable domain, with the rest obtained from reference TRBV19 and TRBJ2-7, is as follows: DGGITQSPKYLFRKEGQNVTLSCEQNLNHDAMYWYRQDPGQGLRLIYYSQIVNDFQKGDIAEGYSVSREKKESFPLTVTSAQKNPTAFYLCASSMDSQVSYEQYFGPGTRLTVT.

A note on this clonotype: Relative to the germline gene, one junction end is altered; a read error may explain this. CDR3 nucleotides: TGCAGCGCTGAAGATATGGGTGCGGGAGGCTCAGATACGCAGTATTTT. Translation gives CSAEDMGAGGSDTQYF. The rearrangement links TRBV29-1 to TRBJ2-3, with 8 positions matching TRBD2. The CDR3 contains 16 residues. Germline V CDR1 and CDR2: SQVTM, ANQGSEA.

In this sample, this clonotype turned up a few times. The gene calls are TRBV18 and TRBJ2-5; D is uncertain. The V gene's germline CDR1 is KGHSH and CDR2 LQKENI. This CDR3 comprises 14 residues. V lost 6 bases, J lost 2 bases, and 13 bases lay in between. CDR3 sequence (DNA): TGTGCCAGCTCCCCCCAAGGCTTACAAGAGACCCAGTACTTC. The encoded protein is CASSPQGLQETQYF.

Concerning this clonotype itself: The junction differs from germline at one of its ends, possibly a read error. CDR3 in DNA: TGTGCCAGCAGTTCCCCCAGACCTTCCTTCCACTACGATCAGTACTTC. It encodes CASSSPRPSFHYDQYF. This chain links TRBV28 with TRBJ2-7; D gene ambiguous. The CDR3 covers 16 residues. Germline assignment: CDR1 MDHEN and CDR2 SYDVKM.

The genes are TRBV11-3 and TRBJ2-5; 9 bases agree with TRBD1. This CDR3 has 14 residues. CDR1 SGHNT and CDR2 YENEEA come from the germline V gene. V lost 5 bases and J lost 4; bases outside the gene matches: 5. CDR3 sequence: CASSRHRGLETQYF. The CDR3 DNA reads TGTGCCAGCAGCCGACACAGGGGGCTAGAGACCCAGTACTTC.

This clonotype was recorded many times. Compared with germline, one end of the junction differs, possibly owing to a read error. V gene TRBV11-3 combines with J gene TRBJ2-5; TRBD1 agrees at 7 bases. Germline-derived CDR1 and CDR2 are SGHNT and YENEEA. The CDR3 is made up of 15 amino acids. The CDR3 DNA reads as TGTGCCAGCAGCTTAGGTAGAGGGGGCCAAGAGACCCAGTGCTTC. Amino acids: CASSLGRGGQETQCF.

The table lists this clonotype with many counts. This chain links TRBV12-3 or TRBV12-4 with TRBJ2-1; 11 nucleotides match TRBD1. The length of the CDR3 is 16 residues. Losses at the gene ends were 6 bases for V and 6 bases for J; bases not matched to a gene: 10. CDR3 amino acids: CASRPGQGDVRNEQFF. The CDR3 DNA reads as TGTGCCAGCAGGCCGGGACAGGGGGATGTTCGCAATGAGCAGTTCTTC.

This clonotype occurred many times. The chain employs TRBV5-5 and TRBJ1-1; D is undetermined. Germline-derived CDR1 and CDR2 are SGHKS and YYEKEE (reference sequence). V lost 4 bases and J lost 2, with 9 bases in between. CDR3 size: 13 residues. The CDR3 protein is CASSREFNTEAFF. CDR3 sequence (DNA): TGTGCCAGCAGCCGGGAGTTCAACACTGAAGCTTTCTTT.

This chain links TRBV12-3 or TRBV12-4 with TRBJ1-5, with D uncertain. Trimming shortened V by 5 bases and J by 5 bases, and 16 bases separated the two germline ends. The CDR3 has 15 amino acids. For the CDR3, the DNA is TGTGCCAGCAGTCCGACGACGAGATCCGATCAGCCCCAGCATTTT. This encodes CASSPTTRSDQPQHF.

This clonotype occurred a few times. Being one base from a much bigger clone, this may be a read error. This chain connects TRBV4-1 to TRBJ2-2, with TRBD2 matching 11 bases. The CDR3 loop spans 16 amino acids. Germline V gene sequence: CDR1 MGHRA, CDR2 YSYEKL. CDR3 loop: CASGQLAGVGTGELFF. As DNA, the CDR3 is TGCGCCAGCGGCCAACTAGCGGGAGTTGGCACCGGGGAGCTGTTTTTT.

In its sample, this clonotype was seen many times. The chain links TRBV10-2 to TRBJ2-7; TRBD1 or TRBD2 may be the D gene (5 bases each). V was trimmed by 0 bases and J by 2 bases, leaving 8 bases between them. This CDR3 contains 14 residues. CDR1 is WSHSY and CDR2 is SAAADI in the germline V gene. CDR3 region: CASSESWGPYEQYF. DNA of the CDR3: TGCGCCAGCAGTGAGTCGTGGGGACCCTACGAGCAGTACTTC.

The V gene is TRBV28, the J gene TRBJ1-1; D is undetermined. Germline assignment: CDR1 MDHEN and CDR2 SYDVKM. CDR3 length equals 15 residues. Deletions cut 6 bases from V and 3 bases from J, with 17 bases between. In DNA, the CDR3 is TGTGCCAGCAGCCCTCTTAGATTGCGAGACACTGAAGCTTTCTTT. Translation gives CASSPLRLRDTEAFF.